This T cell receptor (beta chain) is from a study of T cells after yellow fever vaccination. Study in general: When fractions had low cell numbers, they were prepared with SMART-Seq v4 Ultra Low Input. Study results and caveats: Most primary-vaccination clones recurred post-booster (roughly 96% CD4, 88% CD8). A minor fraction of clonotypes spanned both CD4 and CD8 compartments.

The CDR3 consists of 13 residues. Germline V lookup: CDR1 SGHDT, CDR2 YYEEEE. Trimming took 2 bases from V and 2 from J, leaving 2 bases between them. A process of 5'RACE template switching, which added a universal primer site and UMIs, was used to make TCR cDNA. TCRdb ran MiXCR on the 5' RACE reads and lists one entry per CDR3 protein. The sample includes about 220,000 distinct CDR3 sequences, approximately 3.3% of them seen just once. This clonotype was recorded a few times. Its antigen is not identified. Sample: CD4+ T cells sorted from PBMCs, taken 10 days after the yellow fever booster vaccination. This clonotype was obtained from a young man who received the YFV17D yellow fever vaccine. This sequence joins TRBV5-6 and TRBJ2-6, with D uncertain. DNA for the CDR3: TGTGCCAGCAGCTTTACTGGGGCCAACGTCCTGACTTTC. It encodes CASSFTGANVLTF.